This TCR beta chain was found in a study of blood T cell repertoires in COVID-19. At the level of the study: PBMCs, B-cell-depleted T cells, or T cells provided the cDNA or gDNA that made up the material.

Profiling relied on immunoSEQ multiplex PCR, and the TCRdb table lists in-frame clones only, not all of them. The data show 190,000 or so clones, around nine tenths seen once. Germline V gene data show CDR1 as MGHDK and CDR2 as SYGVNS. The CDR3 consists of 16 residues. V was shortened by 4 bases and J by 3 bases, with 16 bases between the two germline ends. V gene TRBV25-1 combines with J gene TRBJ1-3; possible D gene TRBD1, 5 bases. This TCR was recovered from a woman under 30 who had recovered from COVID-19. Sequencing used peripheral blood. The DNA for the CDR3 is TGTGCCAGCAGTGCTCTAGACAGACGACGTGGAAACACCATATATTTT. This encodes CASSALDRRRGNTIYF.